This T cell receptor beta chain was captured by sequencing in a study of Graves' ophthalmopathy and Graves' hyperthyroidism. For this clonotype: Its antigen is currently unknown.

Looked up from germline, CDR1 is MNHNY and CDR2 is SVGAGI (reference sequence). With 5 bases clipped from V and 4 bases from J, the junction kept 10 bases outside the gene matches. The CDR3 is 15 amino acids. TCR beta CDR3 regions were amplified from RNA transcripts. RT-PCR in the first round used HTBI primers; a second-round multiplex PCR followed. TCRdb re-derived calls from the multiplex PCR reads in MiXCR, one entry per CDR3 protein. The table includes approximately 1.2 million distinct CDR3 sequences, roughly 35% detected once. Overall study results and limits: Most expanded clonotypes in thyroid above 0.001 frequency also showed up in blood.

The TCR originated in an adult man with Graves' hyperthyroidism. This chain joins TRBV6-6 and TRBJ2-7, with 8 bases fitting TRBD1. The source material was peripheral blood or thyroid tissue (not recorded which). The CDR3 region has the DNA TGTGCCAGCAGTGGACAGGGAACTACCGGGTACGAGCAGTACTTC. Translating gives CASSGQGTTGYEQYF.